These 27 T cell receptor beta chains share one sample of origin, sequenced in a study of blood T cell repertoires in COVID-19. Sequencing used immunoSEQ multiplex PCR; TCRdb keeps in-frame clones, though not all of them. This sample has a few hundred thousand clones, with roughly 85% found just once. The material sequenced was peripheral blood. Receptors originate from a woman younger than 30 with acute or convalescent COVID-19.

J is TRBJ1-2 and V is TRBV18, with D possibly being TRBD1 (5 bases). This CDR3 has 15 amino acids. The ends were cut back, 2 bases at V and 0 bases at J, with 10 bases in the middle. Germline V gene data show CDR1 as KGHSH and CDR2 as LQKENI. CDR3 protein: CASSPVKGTNYGYTF. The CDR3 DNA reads TGTGCCAGCTCACCAGTGAAGGGGACTAACTATGGCTACACCTTC.

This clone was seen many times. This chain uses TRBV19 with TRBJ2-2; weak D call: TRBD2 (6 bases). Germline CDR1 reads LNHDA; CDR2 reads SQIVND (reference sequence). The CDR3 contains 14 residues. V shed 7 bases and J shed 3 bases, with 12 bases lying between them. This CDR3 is CASTPDYYTGELFF. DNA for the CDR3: TGTGCCAGTACCCCGGACTACTACACCGGGGAGCTGTTTTTT.

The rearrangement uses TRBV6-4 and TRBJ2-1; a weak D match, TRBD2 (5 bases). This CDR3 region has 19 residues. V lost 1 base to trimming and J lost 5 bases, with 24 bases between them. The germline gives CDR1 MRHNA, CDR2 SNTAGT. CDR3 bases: TGTGCCAGCAGTGACTACGGGATCGGCGGTCGCTACGAGGACAATGAGCAGTTCTTC. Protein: CASSDYGIGGRYEDNEQFF.

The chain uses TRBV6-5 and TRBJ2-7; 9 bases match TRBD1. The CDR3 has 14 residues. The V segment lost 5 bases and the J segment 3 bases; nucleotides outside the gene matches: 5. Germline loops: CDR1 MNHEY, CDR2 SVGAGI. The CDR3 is CASSPGTGIYEQYF. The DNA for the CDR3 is TGTGCCAGCAGTCCCGGGACAGGGATCTACGAGCAGTACTTC.

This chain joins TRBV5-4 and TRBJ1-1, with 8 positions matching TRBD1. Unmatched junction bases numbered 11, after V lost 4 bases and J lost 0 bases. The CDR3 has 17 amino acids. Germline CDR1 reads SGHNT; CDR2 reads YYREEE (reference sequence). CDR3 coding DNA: TGTGCCAGCAGCACGGACAGGGACTCGGGGCTGAACACTGAAGCTTTCTTT. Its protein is CASSTDRDSGLNTEAFF. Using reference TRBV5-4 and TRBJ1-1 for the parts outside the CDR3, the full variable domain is ETGVTQSPTHLIKTRGQQVTLRCSSQSGHNTVSWYQQALGQGPQFIFQYYREEENGRGNFPPRFSGLQFPNYSSELNVNALELDDSALYLCASSTDRDSGLNTEAFFGQGTRLTVV.

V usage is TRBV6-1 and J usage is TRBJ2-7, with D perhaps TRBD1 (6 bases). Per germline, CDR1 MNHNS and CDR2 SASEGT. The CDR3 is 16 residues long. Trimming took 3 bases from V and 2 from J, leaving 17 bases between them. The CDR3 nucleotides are TGTGCCAGCAGTGACCCGAGACAGGCGAAGACCTACGAGCAGTACTTC. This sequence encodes CASSDPRQAKTYEQYF.

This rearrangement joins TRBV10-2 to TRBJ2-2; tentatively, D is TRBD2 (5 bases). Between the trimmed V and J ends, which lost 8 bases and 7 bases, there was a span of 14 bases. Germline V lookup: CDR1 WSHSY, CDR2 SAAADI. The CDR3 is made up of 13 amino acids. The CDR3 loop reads CASWASRGGELFF. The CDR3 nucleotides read TGCGCCAGCTGGGCTAGCCGTGGCGGGGAGCTGTTTTTT.

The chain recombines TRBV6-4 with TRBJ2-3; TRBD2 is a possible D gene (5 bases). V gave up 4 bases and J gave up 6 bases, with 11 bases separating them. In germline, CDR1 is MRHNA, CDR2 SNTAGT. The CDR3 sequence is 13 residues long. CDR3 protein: CASSAEASDTQYF. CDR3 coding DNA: TGTGCCAGCAGTGCGGAGGCGTCGGATACGCAGTATTTT.

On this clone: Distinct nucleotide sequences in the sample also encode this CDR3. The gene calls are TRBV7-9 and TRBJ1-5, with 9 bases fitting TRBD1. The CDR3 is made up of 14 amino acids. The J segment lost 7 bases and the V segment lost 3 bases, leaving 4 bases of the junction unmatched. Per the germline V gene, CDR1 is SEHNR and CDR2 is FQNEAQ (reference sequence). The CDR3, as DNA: TGTGCCAGCAGCTTGGGACAGGGAGAACAGCCCCAGCATTTT. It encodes CASSLGQGEQPQHF.

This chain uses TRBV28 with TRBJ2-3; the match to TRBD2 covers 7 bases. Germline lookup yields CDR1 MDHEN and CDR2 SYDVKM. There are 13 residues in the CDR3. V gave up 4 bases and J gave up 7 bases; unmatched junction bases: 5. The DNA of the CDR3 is TGTGCCAGCAGTTGGACTAGTGCGCATACGCAGTATTTT. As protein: CASSWTSAHTQYF.

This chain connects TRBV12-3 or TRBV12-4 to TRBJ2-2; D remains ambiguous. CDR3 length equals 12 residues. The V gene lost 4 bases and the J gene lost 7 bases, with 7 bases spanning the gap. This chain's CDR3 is CASSSRVGELFF. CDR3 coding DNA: TGTGCCAGCAGTTCACGGGTCGGGGAGCTGTTTTTT.

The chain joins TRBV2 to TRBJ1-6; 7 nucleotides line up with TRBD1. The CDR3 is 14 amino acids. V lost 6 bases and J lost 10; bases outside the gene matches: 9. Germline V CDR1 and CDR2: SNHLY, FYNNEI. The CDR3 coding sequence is TGTGCCAGCAGCTTGGGACAGTTGCGATCACCCCTCCACTTT. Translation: CASSLGQLRSPLHF.

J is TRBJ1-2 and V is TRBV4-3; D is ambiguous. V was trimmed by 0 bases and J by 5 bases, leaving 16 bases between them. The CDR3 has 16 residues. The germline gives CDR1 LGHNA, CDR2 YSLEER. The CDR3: CASSQDGLGGLYGYTF. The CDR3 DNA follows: TGCGCCAGCAGCCAAGATGGTTTGGGAGGGTTGTATGGCTACACCTTC.

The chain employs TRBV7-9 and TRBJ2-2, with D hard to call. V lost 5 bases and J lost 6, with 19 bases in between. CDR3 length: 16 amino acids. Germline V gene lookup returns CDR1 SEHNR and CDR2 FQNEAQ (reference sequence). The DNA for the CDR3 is TGTGCCAGCAGCCCAAGAGCCGGTCGTGCGTCCGGGGAGCTGTTTTTT. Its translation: CASSPRAGRASGELFF.

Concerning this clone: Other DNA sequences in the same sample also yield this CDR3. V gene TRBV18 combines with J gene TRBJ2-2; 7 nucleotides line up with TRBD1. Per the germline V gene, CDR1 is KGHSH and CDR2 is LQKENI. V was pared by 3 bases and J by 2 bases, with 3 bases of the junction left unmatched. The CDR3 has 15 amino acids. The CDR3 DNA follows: TGTGCCAGCTCACCTCAGGGGGTCAACACCGGGGAGCTGTTTTTT. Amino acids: CASSPQGVNTGELFF.

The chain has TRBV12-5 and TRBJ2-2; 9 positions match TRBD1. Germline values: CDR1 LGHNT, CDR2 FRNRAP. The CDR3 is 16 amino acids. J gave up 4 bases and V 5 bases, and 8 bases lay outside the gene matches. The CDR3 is CASGHGQGSITGELFF. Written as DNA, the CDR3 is TGTGCTAGTGGTCACGGACAGGGGTCGATCACCGGGGAGCTGTTTTTT.

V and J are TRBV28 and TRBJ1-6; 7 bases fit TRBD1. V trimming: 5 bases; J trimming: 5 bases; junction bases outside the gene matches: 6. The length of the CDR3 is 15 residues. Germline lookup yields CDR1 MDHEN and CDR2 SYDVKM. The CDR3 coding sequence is TGTGCCAGCAGTCGGCTCGACAGGGATAATTCACCCCTCCACTTT. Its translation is CASSRLDRDNSPLHF. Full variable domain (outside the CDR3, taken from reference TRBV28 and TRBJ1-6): DVKVTQSSRYLVKRTGEKVFLECVQDMDHENMFWYRQDPGLGLRLIYFSYDVKMKEKGDIPEGYSVSREKKERFSLILESASTNQTSMYLCASSRLDRDNSPLHFGNGTRLTVT.

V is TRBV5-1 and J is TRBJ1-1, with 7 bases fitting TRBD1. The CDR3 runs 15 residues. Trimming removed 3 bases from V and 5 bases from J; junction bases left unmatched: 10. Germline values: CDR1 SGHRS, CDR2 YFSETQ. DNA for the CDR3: TGCGCCAGCAGCTCGCGACAGGGATCAGGGACTGAAGCTTTCTTT. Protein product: CASSSRQGSGTEAFF.

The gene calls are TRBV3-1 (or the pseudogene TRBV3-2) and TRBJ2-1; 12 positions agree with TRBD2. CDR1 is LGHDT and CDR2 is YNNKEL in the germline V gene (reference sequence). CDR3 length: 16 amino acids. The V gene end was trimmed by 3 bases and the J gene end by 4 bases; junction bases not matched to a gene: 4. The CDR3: CASSQSGLAGYNEQFF. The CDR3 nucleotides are TGTGCCAGCAGCCAGAGTGGACTAGCGGGGTACAATGAGCAGTTCTTC.

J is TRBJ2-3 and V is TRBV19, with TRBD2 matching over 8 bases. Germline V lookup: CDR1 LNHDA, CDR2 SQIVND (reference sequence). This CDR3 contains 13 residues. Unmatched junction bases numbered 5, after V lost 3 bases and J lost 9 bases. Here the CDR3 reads CASSISGGGTQYF. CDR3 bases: TGTGCCAGTAGTATCTCAGGCGGGGGGACGCAGTATTTT.

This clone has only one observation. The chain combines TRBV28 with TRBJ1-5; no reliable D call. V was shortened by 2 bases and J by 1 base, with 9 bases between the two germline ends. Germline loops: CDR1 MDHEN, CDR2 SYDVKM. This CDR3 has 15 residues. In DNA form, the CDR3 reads TGTGCCAGCAGTTTAGTTGGCCGCAGCAATCAGCCCCAGCATTTT. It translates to CASSLVGRSNQPQHF. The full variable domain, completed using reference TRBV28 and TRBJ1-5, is DVKVTQSSRYLVKRTGEKVFLECVQDMDHENMFWYRQDPGLGLRLIYFSYDVKMKEKGDIPEGYSVSREKKERFSLILESASTNQTSMYLCASSLVGRSNQPQHFGDGTRLSIL.

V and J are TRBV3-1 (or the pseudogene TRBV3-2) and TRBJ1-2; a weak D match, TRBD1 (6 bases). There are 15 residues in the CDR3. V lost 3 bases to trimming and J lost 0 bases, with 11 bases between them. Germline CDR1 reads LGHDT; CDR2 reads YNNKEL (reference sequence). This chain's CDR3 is CASSHRDTANYGYTF. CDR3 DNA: TGTGCCAGCAGCCACCGGGACACAGCTAACTATGGCTACACCTTC.

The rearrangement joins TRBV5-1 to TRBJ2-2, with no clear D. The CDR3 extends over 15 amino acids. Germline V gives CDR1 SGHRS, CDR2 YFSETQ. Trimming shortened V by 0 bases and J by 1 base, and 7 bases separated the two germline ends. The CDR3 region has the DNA TGCGCCAGCAGCTTGGCCACCGGGAACACCGGGGAGCTGTTTTTT. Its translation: CASSLATGNTGELFF.

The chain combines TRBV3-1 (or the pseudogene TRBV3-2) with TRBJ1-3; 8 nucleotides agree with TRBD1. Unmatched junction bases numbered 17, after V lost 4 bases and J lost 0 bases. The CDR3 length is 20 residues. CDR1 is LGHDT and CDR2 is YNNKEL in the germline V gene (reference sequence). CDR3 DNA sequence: TGTGCCAGCAGCCGCCAAAGAACAGGGGGTCCTATTAACTCTGGAAACACCATATATTTT. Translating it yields CASSRQRTGGPINSGNTIYF.

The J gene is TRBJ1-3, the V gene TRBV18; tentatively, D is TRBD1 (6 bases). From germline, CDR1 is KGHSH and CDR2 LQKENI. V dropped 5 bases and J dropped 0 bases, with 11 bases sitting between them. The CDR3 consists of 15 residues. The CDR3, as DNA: TGTGCCAGCTCATCGAGGGGGAACTCTGGAAACACCATATATTTT. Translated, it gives CASSSRGNSGNTIYF.

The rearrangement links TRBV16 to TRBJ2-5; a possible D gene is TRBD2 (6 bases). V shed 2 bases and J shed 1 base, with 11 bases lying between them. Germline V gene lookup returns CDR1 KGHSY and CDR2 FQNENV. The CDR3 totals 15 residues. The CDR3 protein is CASSQVPGSQETQYF. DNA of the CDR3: TGTGCCAGCAGCCAAGTACCCGGGAGCCAAGAGACCCAGTACTTC.

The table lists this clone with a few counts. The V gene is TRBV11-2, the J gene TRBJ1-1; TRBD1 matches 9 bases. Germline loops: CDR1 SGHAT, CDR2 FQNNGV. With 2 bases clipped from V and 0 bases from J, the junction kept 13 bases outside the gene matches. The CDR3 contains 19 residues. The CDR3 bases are TGTGCCAGCAGCTTAAGGGCCCCGGACAGGGGTTTAATGAACACTGAAGCTTTCTTT. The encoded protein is CASSLRAPDRGLMNTEAFF.